Each of the 23 T cell receptor beta chains below was sequenced from the same sample in a study of blood T cell repertoires in COVID-19. Here immunoSEQ multiplex PCR was the method, and the copy in TCRdb shows in-frame clones only, minus some. The sample shows 300,000 to 400,000 clones, roughly 85% of them seen only once. Sequenced input: PBMCs or T cells enriched from blood (not recorded which). These receptors were taken from a woman aged 25 to 39 who had been exposed to COVID-19.

The chain carries TRBV6-5 and TRBJ1-3, with 9 bases aligning to TRBD1. The trim removed 0 bases at V and 0 bases at J, leaving 0 bases unmatched. Germline assignment: CDR1 MNHEY and CDR2 SVGAGI. This CDR3 has 16 residues. CDR3 sequence: CASSYSGQGSGNTIYF. As DNA, the CDR3 is TGTGCCAGCAGTTACTCGGGACAGGGCTCTGGAAACACCATATATTTT.

The chain is built from TRBV15 and TRBJ1-1, with D possibly matching TRBD1 (6 bases). Germline V gives CDR1 LNHNV, CDR2 YYDKDF (reference sequence). The CDR3 contains 13 residues. V shed 7 bases and J shed 0 bases, with 9 bases lying between them. CDR3 sequence reads: CATTYRVNTEAFF. As DNA, the CDR3 is TGTGCCACCACCTACAGGGTGAACACTGAAGCTTTCTTT.

The chain employs TRBV2 and TRBJ1-5, with TRBD1 as a possible D gene (6 bases). Trimming shortened V by 8 bases and J by 6 bases, and 20 bases separated the two germline ends. The CDR3 length is 15 residues. Germline V CDR1 and CDR2: SNHLY, FYNNEI. In DNA form, the CDR3 reads TGTGCCAGCTCCATGGAACAGGGTATTGGTCAGCCCCAGCATTTT. Translating gives CASSMEQGIGQPQHF.

V is TRBV28 and J is TRBJ2-5; 8 positions agree with TRBD1. Losses at the gene ends were 5 bases for V and 1 base for J; bases not matched to a gene: 6. Germline CDR1 and CDR2: MDHEN and SYDVKM. The CDR3 runs 15 residues. The CDR3 spells CASSRRQGFQETQYF. CDR3 coding DNA: TGTGCCAGCAGTCGCAGACAGGGGTTCCAAGAGACCCAGTACTTC.

The chain employs TRBV11-2 and TRBJ2-7; 8 bases agree with TRBD2. J was trimmed by 2 bases and V by 4 bases; bases with no gene match: 4. The CDR3 consists of 14 residues. In germline, CDR1 is SGHAT, CDR2 FQNNGV. As DNA, the CDR3 is TGTGCCAGCAGCTCCCCGGGGGGGCCCTACGAGCAGTACTTC. Translation gives CASSSPGGPYEQYF.

The gene calls are TRBV7-2 and TRBJ2-4; perhaps TRBD2 as D (5 bases). Trimming stripped 2 bases from V and 9 bases from J, with 11 bases between. Germline CDR1 is SGHTA and CDR2 is FQGNSA. The CDR3 spans 13 residues. DNA of the CDR3: TGTGCCAGCAGCTTACCTAGGAGCGGCATTCAGTACTTC. Amino acids: CASSLPRSGIQYF. The variable domain in full, with the rest retrieved from reference TRBV7-2 and TRBJ2-4, is GAGVSQSPSNKVTEKGKDVELRCDPISGHTALYWYRQSLGQGLEFLIYFQGNSAPDKSGLPSDRFSAERTGGSVSTLTIQRTQQEDSAVYLCASSLPRSGIQYFGAGTRLSVL.

V usage is TRBV2 and J usage is TRBJ2-3; 12 bases match TRBD2. After removal of 6 bases from V and 0 bases from J, the junction contained 10 bases not matched to a gene. This CDR3 contains 18 residues. Per the germline V gene, CDR1 is SNHLY and CDR2 is FYNNEI. This chain's CDR3 is CASRHTHGTSGSTDTQYF. The CDR3 DNA is TGTGCCAGCAGGCACACCCACGGGACTAGCGGGAGCACAGATACGCAGTATTTT.

This clone occurred a few times. The J gene is TRBJ1-2, the V gene TRBV28; 12 bases line up with TRBD1. CDR3 length: 14 residues. CDR1 and CDR2 (germline): MDHEN, SYDVKM. J lost 3 bases, V lost 5 bases, and 1 base had no gene match. The CDR3 sequence: CASSGTGGDYGYTF. For the CDR3, the DNA is TGTGCCAGCAGTGGGACAGGGGGCGACTATGGCTACACCTTC.

In DNA form, the CDR3 reads TGTGCCAGCAGCTCCCCATCCGGGATCTCGGGCTACACCTTC. The encoded protein is CASSSPSGISGYTF. The chain employs TRBV7-9 and TRBJ1-2; D remains ambiguous. Germline CDR1 and CDR2: SEHNR and FQNEAQ (reference sequence). This CDR3 contains 14 residues. V lost 4 bases and J 8 bases, leaving 17 bases between the germline ends. Using reference TRBV7-9 and TRBJ1-2 for the parts outside the CDR3, the full variable domain is DTGVSQNPRHKITKRGQNVTFRCDPISEHNRLYWYRQTLGQGPEFLTYFQNEAQLEKSRLLSDRFSAERPKGSFSTLEIQRTEQGDSAMYLCASSSPSGISGYTFGSGTRLTVV.

The chain couples TRBV9 to TRBJ1-1; D is possibly TRBD1 (5 bases). Germline values: CDR1 SGDLS, CDR2 YYNGEE. The V gene lost 0 bases and the J gene lost 2 bases, with 11 bases spanning the gap. The CDR3 length is 15 residues. The CDR3 DNA sequence: TGTGCCAGCAGCGTAGTTGCGACAGACAACACTGAAGCTTTCTTT. Protein product: CASSVVATDNTEAFF. Drawing the rest from reference TRBV9 and TRBJ1-1, the complete variable domain is DSGVTQTPKHLITATGQRVTLRCSPRSGDLSVYWYQQSLDQGLQFLIQYYNGEERAKGNILERFSAQQFPDLHSELNLSSLELGDSALYFCASSVVATDNTEAFFGQGTRLTVV.

This rearrangement joins TRBV28 to TRBJ1-1; 8 bases agree with TRBD1. The V gene end was trimmed by 5 bases and the J gene end by 6 bases; junction bases not matched to a gene: 11. The CDR3 contains 15 residues. The germline V gene encodes CDR1 MDHEN and CDR2 SYDVKM. The CDR3 nucleotides read TGTGCCAGCAGTCAGGGGGCGCGACTATCGCCTGAAGCTTTCTTT. Residues: CASSQGARLSPEAFF.

The V call is TRBV7-2, the J call TRBJ1-2; D ambiguous. V lost 3 bases and J 2 bases, leaving 7 bases between the germline ends. CDR1 and CDR2 from the germline V gene are SGHTA and FQGNSA. The CDR3 is 13 residues long. The CDR3 loop reads CASSFTQNYGYTF. The CDR3 DNA reads TGTGCCAGCAGCTTTACACAAAACTATGGCTACACCTTC.

This clone was picked up a small number of times. The rearrangement uses TRBV30 and TRBJ1-1; a possible D gene is TRBD1 (6 bases). Germline V lookup: CDR1 GTSNPN, CDR2 SVGIG (reference sequence). CDR3 size: 16 residues. V was trimmed by 3 bases and J by 1 base, leaving 18 bases between them. CDR3 protein: CAWRTQGSRTNTEAFF. The DNA for the CDR3 is TGTGCCTGGAGGACCCAGGGGAGTCGTACGAACACTGAAGCTTTCTTT.

This clone was detected a few times. CDR3 residues: CASSLEAGVQPQHF. The CDR3 DNA sequence: TGTGCCAGCAGCTTAGAGGCAGGGGTGCAGCCCCAGCATTTT. The chain has TRBV7-6 and TRBJ1-5, with D perhaps TRBD1 (6 bases). V dropped 1 base and J dropped 7 bases, with 11 bases sitting between them. From germline, CDR1 is SGHVS and CDR2 FNYEAQ. This CDR3 is built from 14 residues. Together with reference TRBV7-6 and TRBJ1-5, the CDR3 gives the full variable domain: GAGVSQSPRYKVTKRGQDVALRCDPISGHVSLYWYRQALGQGPEFLTYFNYEAQQDKSGLPNDRFSAERPEGSISTLTIQRTEQRDSAMYRCASSLEAGVQPQHFGDGTRLSIL.

Only one count was recorded for this clone. V usage is TRBV2 and J usage is TRBJ1-3; 7 bases align to TRBD1. The CDR3 extends over 15 amino acids. The V and J ends lost 1 base and 6 bases, in that order; junction bases with no gene match: 6. Germline V gene data show CDR1 as SNHLY and CDR2 as FYNNEI. The DNA for the CDR3 is TGTGCCAGCAGTGAAGTACCGGGACAGCCAAACACCATATATTTT. This encodes CASSEVPGQPNTIYF.

This clone was seen just once. The V call is TRBV7-3, the J call TRBJ1-5, with D unclear. Germline lookup yields CDR1 SGHTA and CDR2 FQGTGA. The CDR3 consists of 15 residues. With 5 bases removed from V and 3 bases from J, the gap between germline ends came to 14 bases. The CDR3 sequence is CASSKPPVFNQPQHF. DNA of the CDR3: TGTGCCAGCAGCAAACCCCCGGTATTCAATCAGCCCCAGCATTTT. The variable domain in full, completed from reference TRBV7-3 and TRBJ1-5, reads GAGVSQTPSNKVTEKGKYVELRCDPISGHTALYWYRQSLGQGPEFLIYFQGTGAADDSGLPNDRFFAVRPEGSVSTLKIQRTERGDSAVYLCASSKPPVFNQPQHFGDGTRLSIL.

This clone has only one observation. The chain recombines TRBV5-1 with TRBJ1-1; 9 nucleotides agree with TRBD1. Germline CDR1 reads SGHRS; CDR2 reads YFSETQ. The CDR3 is made up of 14 amino acids. With V trimmed by 4 bases and J by 8 bases, 9 bases remained unmatched. This CDR3 reads CASSHGQGLEEAFF. In DNA form, the CDR3 reads TGCGCCAGCAGCCATGGACAGGGGCTAGAAGAAGCTTTCTTT.

This sequence joins TRBV30 and TRBJ1-1, with unresolved D. The germline V gene has CDR1 GTSNPN and CDR2 SVGIG (reference sequence). The CDR3 runs to 12 residues. Trimming left V 5 bases short and J 4 bases short, with 11 bases between. CDR3 sequence (DNA): TGTGCCTGGGGATTGTTATCCACTGAAGCTTTCTTT. This sequence encodes CAWGLLSTEAFF.

The V gene is TRBV9, the J gene TRBJ1-1; maybe TRBD1 (6 bases). CDR1 and CDR2 (germline): SGDLS, YYNGEE. This CDR3 region has 17 residues. V was pared by 0 bases and J by 1 base, with 16 bases between. Here the CDR3 DNA reads TGTGCCAGCAGCGTAGCGGCAGGGGCCACCTCGAACACTGAAGCTTTCTTT. It translates to CASSVAAGATSNTEAFF.

The chain employs TRBV6-5 and TRBJ1-2; TRBD1 matches at 9 bases. Germline V CDR1 and CDR2: MNHEY, SVGAGI. Unmatched junction bases numbered 9, after V lost 5 bases and J lost 5 bases. The CDR3 has 15 amino acids. The CDR3 DNA reads TGTGCCAGCAGTATGACGGGGGACAGGGCTTATGGCTACACCTTC. This gives the protein CASSMTGDRAYGYTF.

The chain employs TRBV3-1 (or the pseudogene TRBV3-2) and TRBJ2-7; the D gene is possibly TRBD1 (5 bases). V shed 1 base and J shed 2 bases, with 9 bases lying between them. CDR1 and CDR2 from the germline V gene are LGHDT and YNNKEL (reference sequence). The CDR3 length is 14 residues. The CDR3 loop reads CASSQGTQPYEQYF. As DNA, the CDR3 is TGTGCCAGCAGCCAAGGGACACAACCCTACGAGCAGTACTTC.

The chain employs TRBV9 and TRBJ2-5; D is unclear. V was cut by 0 bases and J by 5 bases, with 8 bases left in between. This CDR3 has 13 residues. Germline V gene sequence: CDR1 SGDLS, CDR2 YYNGEE. CDR3 protein: CASSVAGVETQYF. The CDR3 coding sequence is TGTGCCAGCAGCGTAGCTGGAGTGGAGACCCAGTACTTC.

The rearrangement uses TRBV2 and TRBJ2-1, with 8 bases aligning to TRBD2. The junction had 6 bases not matched to a gene; V was cut back by 3 bases and J by 8 bases. In germline, CDR1 is SNHLY, CDR2 FYNNEI. CDR3 length: 14 residues. The CDR3: CASSDLSGVHEQFF. In nucleotides, the CDR3 is TGTGCCAGCAGTGACCTTAGCGGGGTCCATGAGCAGTTCTTC. The full variable domain, rest sourced from reference TRBV2 and TRBJ2-1, is EPEVTQTPSHQVTQMGQEVILRCVPISNHLYFYWYRQILGQKVEFLVSFYNNEISEKSEIFDDQFSVERPDGSNFTLKIRSTKLEDSAMYFCASSDLSGVHEQFFGPGTRLTVL.